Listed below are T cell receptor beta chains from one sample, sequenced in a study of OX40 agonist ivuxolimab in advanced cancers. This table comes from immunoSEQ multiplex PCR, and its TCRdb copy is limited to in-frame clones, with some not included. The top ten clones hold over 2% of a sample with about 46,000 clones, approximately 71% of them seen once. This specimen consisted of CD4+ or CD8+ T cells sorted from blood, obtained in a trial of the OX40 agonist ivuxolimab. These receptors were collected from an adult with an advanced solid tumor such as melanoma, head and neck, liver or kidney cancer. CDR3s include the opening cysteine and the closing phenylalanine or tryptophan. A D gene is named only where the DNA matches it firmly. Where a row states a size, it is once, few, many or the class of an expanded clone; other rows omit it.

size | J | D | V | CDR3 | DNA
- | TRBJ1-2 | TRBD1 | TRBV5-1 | CASSFGTVQSYTF | TGCGCCAGCAGCTTCGGGACAGTCCAAAGCTACACCTTC
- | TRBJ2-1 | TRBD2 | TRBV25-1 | CASSQAGGTYNEQFF | TGTGCCAGCAGTCAAGCGGGAGGGACCTACAATGAGCAGTTCTTC
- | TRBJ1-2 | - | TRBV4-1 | CASSQDRGGGYTF | TGCGCCAGCAGCCAAGACAGGGGAGGCGGCTACACCTTC
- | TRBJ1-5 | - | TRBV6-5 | CASSPDTSGNQPQHF | TGTGCCAGCAGTCCAGACACGTCGGGGAATCAGCCCCAGCATTTT
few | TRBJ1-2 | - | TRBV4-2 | CASSQDWGGISYGYTF | TGTGCCAGCAGCCAAGATTGGGGAGGGATCAGCTATGGCTACACCTTC
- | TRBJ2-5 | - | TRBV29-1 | CSVRRGGTQYF | TGCAGCGTACGGAGGGGGGGGACCCAGTACTTC
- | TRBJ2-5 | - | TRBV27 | CASSLNLLQETQYF | TGTGCCAGCAGTTTAAATCTGTTACAAGAGACCCAGTACTTC
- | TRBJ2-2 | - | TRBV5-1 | CASSASGTETGELFF | TGCGCCAGCAGCGCCTCCGGGACGGAGACCGGGGAGCTGTTTTTT
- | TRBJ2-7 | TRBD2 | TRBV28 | CASSSGGWEQYF | TGTGCCAGCAGTTCGGGAGGGTGGGAGCAGTACTTC
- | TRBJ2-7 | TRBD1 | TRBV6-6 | CASRRQGARDEQYF | TGTGCCAGCAGACGACAGGGGGCCCGGGACGAGCAGTACTTC
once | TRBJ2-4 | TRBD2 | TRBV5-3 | CASSREGLAKNIQYF | TGTGCCAGCAGCAGGGAGGGACTAGCCAAAAACATTCAGTACTTC
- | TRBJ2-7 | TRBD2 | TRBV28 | CASSLRTSGRTYEQYF | TGTGCCAGCAGTCTACGGACTAGCGGGAGGACCTACGAGCAGTACTTC
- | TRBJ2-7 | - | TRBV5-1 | CASSKNGGSTNEQYF | TGCGCCAGCAGCAAAAATGGGGGGAGTACCAACGAGCAGTACTTC
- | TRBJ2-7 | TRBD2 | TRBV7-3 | CASSWKPGLAGGYEQYF | TGTGCCAGCAGCTGGAAGCCGGGACTAGCGGGAGGTTACGAGCAGTACTTC
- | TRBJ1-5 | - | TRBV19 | CASSLIRLARNQPQHF | TGTGCCAGTAGTCTAATCCGTTTGGCTAGGAATCAGCCCCAGCATTTT
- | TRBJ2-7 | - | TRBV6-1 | CASSTRGDSYEQYF | TGTGCCAGCAGTACTCGCGGAGACTCCTACGAGCAGTACTTC
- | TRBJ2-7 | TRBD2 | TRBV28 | CASSEGGSSYEQYF | TGTGCCAGCAGCGAAGGCGGGAGCTCCTACGAGCAGTACTTC
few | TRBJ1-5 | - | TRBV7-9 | CASSFGGEGINQPQHF | TGTGCCAGCAGCTTCGGGGGGGAAGGAATTAATCAGCCCCAGCATTTT
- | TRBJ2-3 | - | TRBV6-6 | CASSYSNTGTDTQYF | TGTGCCAGCAGTTACTCGAATACAGGCACAGATACGCAGTATTTT
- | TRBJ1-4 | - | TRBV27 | CASSLMQAHGEKLFF | TGTGCCAGCAGTTTAATGCAAGCCCATGGGGAAAAACTGTTTTTT
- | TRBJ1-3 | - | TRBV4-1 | CASSQQPGQNSRNTIYF | TGCGCCAGCAGCCAACAACCGGGACAAAATTCAAGAAACACCATATATTTT
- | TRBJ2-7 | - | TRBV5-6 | CASSIQVPVKGYEQYF | TGTGCCAGCAGCATTCAGGTCCCGGTAAAAGGCTACGAGCAGTACTTC
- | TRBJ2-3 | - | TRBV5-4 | CASSSWGDTQYF | TGTGCCAGCAGCTCTTGGGGGGATACGCAGTATTTT
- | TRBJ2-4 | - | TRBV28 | CASSPSSSIQYF | TGTGCCAGCAGTCCCTCCTCGTCCATTCAGTACTTC
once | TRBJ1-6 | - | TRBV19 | CASNLGQDNSPLHF | TGTGCCAGTAATCTGGGACAAGATAATTCACCCCTCCACTTT
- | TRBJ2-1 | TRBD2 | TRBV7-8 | CASSSASGRAYNEQFF | TGTGCCAGCAGCTCCGCCAGCGGGAGGGCCTACAATGAGCAGTTCTTC
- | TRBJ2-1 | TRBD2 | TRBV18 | CASSPAAGGPLNEQFF | TGTGCCAGCTCACCAGCCGCGGGAGGGCCCCTCAATGAGCAGTTCTTC
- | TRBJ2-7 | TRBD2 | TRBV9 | CASSVGGTTPYEQYF | TGTGCCAGCAGCGTAGGGGGGACTACCCCCTACGAGCAGTACTTC
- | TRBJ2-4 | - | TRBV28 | CASSILAKNIQYF | TGTGCCAGCAGTATATTAGCCAAAAACATTCAGTACTTC
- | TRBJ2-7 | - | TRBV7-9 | CASSFLGAYEQYF | TGTGCCAGCAGCTTTCTGGGGGCCTACGAGCAGTACTTC
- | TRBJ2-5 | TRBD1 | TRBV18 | CASRDRGPETQYF | TGTGCCAGCCGGGACAGGGGCCCGGAGACCCAGTACTTC
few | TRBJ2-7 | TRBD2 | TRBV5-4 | CASSLASGRRGPYEQYF | TGTGCCAGCAGCTTGGCTAGCGGGAGGAGGGGACCCTACGAGCAGTACTTC
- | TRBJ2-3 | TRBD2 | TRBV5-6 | CASSNSGRATDTQYF | TGTGCCAGCAGCAATAGCGGGAGGGCCACAGATACGCAGTATTTT
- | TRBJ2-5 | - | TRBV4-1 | CASSQDWPKIQTQYF | TGCGCCAGCAGCCAAGATTGGCCTAAGATACAGACCCAGTACTTC
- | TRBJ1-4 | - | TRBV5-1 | CASSLAENEKLFF | TGCGCCAGCAGCTTGGCGGAAAATGAAAAACTGTTTTTT
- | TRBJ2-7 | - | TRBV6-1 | CASTWVEGSYEQYF | TGTGCCAGCACGTGGGTGGAAGGAAGCTACGAGCAGTACTTC
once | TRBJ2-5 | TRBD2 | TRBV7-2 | CASSSGTSVGETQYF | TGTGCCAGCAGCTCCGGGACTAGCGTGGGAGAGACCCAGTACTTC
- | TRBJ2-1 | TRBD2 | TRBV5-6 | CASSLVSGRAHEQFF | TGTGCCAGCAGCTTGGTAAGCGGGAGGGCCCATGAGCAGTTCTTC
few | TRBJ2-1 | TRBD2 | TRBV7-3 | CASSPIGLAGYNEQFF | TGTGCCAGCAGCCCGATAGGTCTAGCGGGCTACAATGAGCAGTTCTTC
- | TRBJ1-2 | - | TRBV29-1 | CSVAGTINYGYTF | TGCAGCGTCGCAGGGACGATCAACTATGGCTACACCTTC
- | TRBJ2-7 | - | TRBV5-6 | CASSPTLAAVGEQYF | TGTGCCAGCAGCCCCACCTTAGCGGCAGTGGGCGAGCAGTACTTC
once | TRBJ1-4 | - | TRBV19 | CASSFRTENEKLFF | TGTGCCAGTAGTTTCCGGACAGAGAATGAAAAACTGTTTTTT
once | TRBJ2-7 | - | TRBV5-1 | CASSFGGYEQYF | TGCGCCAGCAGCTTCGGGGGTTACGAGCAGTACTTC
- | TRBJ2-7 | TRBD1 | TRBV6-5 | CASSYSTGIYEQYF | TGTGCCAGCAGTTACTCGACAGGGATCTACGAGCAGTACTTC
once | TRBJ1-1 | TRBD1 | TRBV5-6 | CASSALHGQGAEAFF | TGTGCCAGCAGCGCACTCCACGGACAGGGAGCTGAAGCTTTCTTT
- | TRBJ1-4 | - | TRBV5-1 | CASSLERINEKLFF | TGCGCCAGCAGCTTGGAACGGATTAATGAAAAACTGTTTTTT
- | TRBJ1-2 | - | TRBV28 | CASRPRRGSRWYGYTF | TGTGCCAGCAGACCCCGCCGGGGCTCGAGATGGTATGGCTACACCTTC
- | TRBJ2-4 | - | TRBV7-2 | CASRLQGIAKNIQYF | TGTGCCAGCAGACTTCAGGGTATAGCCAAAAACATTCAGTACTTC
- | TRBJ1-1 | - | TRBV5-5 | CASSLNRAMNTEAFF | TGTGCCAGCAGCTTAAACAGAGCGATGAACACTGAAGCTTTCTTT
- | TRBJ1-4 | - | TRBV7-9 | CASSPPGFNEKLFF | TGTGCCAGCAGCCCCCCGGGGTTTAATGAAAAACTGTTTTTT
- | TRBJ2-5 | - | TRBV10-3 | CAIRRGEGAETQYF | TGTGCCATCCGACGAGGGGAGGGGGCCGAGACCCAGTACTTC
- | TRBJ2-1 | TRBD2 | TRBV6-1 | CASSEYGTSGASSYNEQFF | TGTGCCAGCAGTGAATATGGGACTAGCGGGGCGAGCTCCTACAATGAGCAGTTCTTC
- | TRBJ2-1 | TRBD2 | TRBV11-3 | CASSLDGLARNEQFF | TGTGCCAGCAGCTTAGATGGACTAGCTCGGAATGAGCAGTTCTTC
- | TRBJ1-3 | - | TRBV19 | CASSISGTPGNTIYF | TGTGCCAGTAGTATCAGCGGAACACCTGGAAACACCATATATTTT
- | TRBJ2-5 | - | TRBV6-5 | CASSPRLNWTQYF | TGTGCCAGCAGTCCAAGACTGAATTGGACCCAGTACTTC
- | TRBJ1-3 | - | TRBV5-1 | CASSLEPGLNTIYF | TGCGCCAGCAGCTTGGAGCCGGGTTTGAACACCATATATTTT
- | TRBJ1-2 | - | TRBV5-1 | CASSLAGYGYTF | TGCGCCAGCAGCTTGGCAGGGTATGGCTACACCTTC
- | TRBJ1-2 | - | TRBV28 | CASSYGGVQGTNYGYTF | TGTGCCAGCAGCTACGGAGGGGTTCAGGGAACCAACTATGGCTACACCTTC
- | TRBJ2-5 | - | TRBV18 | CASSPPEGRETQYF | TGTGCCAGCTCCCCCCCCGAGGGGCGAGAGACCCAGTACTTC
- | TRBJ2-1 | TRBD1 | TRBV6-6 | CASQTGTGTYNEQFF | TGTGCCAGTCAAACCGGGACAGGGACCTACAATGAGCAGTTCTTC